This TCR beta chain emerged from a study of blood T cell repertoires in COVID-19. Those enrolled, adults aged roughly 18 to 95 years, came from some 23 US areas. Two negative PCRs, clearance, or symptom resolution had been documented for recovered Cohort 3 donors. Only in-frame clones appear in the TCRdb table, and some are missing; sequencing was by immunoSEQ multiplex PCR. The sample shows around 250,000 clones, around 87% of them seen only once. Losses at the gene ends were 3 bases for V and 10 bases for J; bases not matched to a gene: 12. This CDR3 has 14 amino acids. Germline assignment: CDR1 SQVTM and CDR2 ANQGSEA.

The sequenced sample was PBMCs or T cells enriched from blood (not recorded which). This clonotype was obtained from a woman aged 45-65 years who had recovered from COVID-19. The chain couples TRBV29-1 to TRBJ2-1, with 7 bases that match TRBD2. CDR3 region: CSVDGGSPPEEQFF. CDR3 in DNA: TGCAGCGTTGATGGCGGGAGCCCGCCCGAGGAGCAGTTCTTC.